This T cell receptor (beta chain) was captured by sequencing in a study of T cells in Graves' hyperthyroidism and ophthalmopathy (dated by TCRdb to about 2019). With respect to the entire study: To identify TCR V-J signatures that set the groups apart, the researchers used a discovery cohort of 100 patients, made up of 40 to 45 with Graves' ophthalmopathy and 57 with stable Graves' hyperthyroidism. Prospective prediction of ophthalmopathy was tested in an independent validation cohort of 18 to 20 hyperthyroidism patients and 17 patients who later progressed to ophthalmopathy. The roughly 94 discovery patients were randomly split 7:3 into training and test sets. In addition, the study compared T-cell repertoires in thyroid tissue and in blood from about six Graves' hyperthyroidism patients. After sampling, hyperthyroidism patients received methimazole starting at 30 mg daily, and ophthalmopathy patients received high-dose intravenous methylprednisolone. The paper reports TCR Vbeta CDR3 sequencing of some 140 peripheral blood samples: around 45 ophthalmopathy, over 70 hyperthyroidism and approximately 17 progressor patients. The study at large found these results: In validation, the model predicted progression to ophthalmopathy a median of approximately 6.3 months before onset, with 65% to 71% sensitivity and about 72% specificity. Most expanded thyroid clonotypes (frequency above 0.001) were also detected in blood, a finding suggesting that blood repertoires may reflect thyroid immune responses. A 13 V-J signature model separated ophthalmopathy from stable hyperthyroidism, with 87.88% sensitivity and about 81% specificity in cross-validation and 80%/75% in testing. No statistical method was used to set the sample size in advance, and investigators knew the group allocation.

Graves' hyperthyroidism was defined as stable when no progression to ophthalmopathy occurred over 18 months of follow-up. Hyperthyroidism patients were newly diagnosed, had a disease duration of under 2 months, and were aged 18 to 65 years. The study excluded patients with uncontrolled infections, other autoimmune diseases, pregnancy or lactation. Diagnoses relied on clinical symptoms, serum thyroxine and TRAb, thyroid ultrasound and orbital computed tomography. Total RNA was extracted using Trizol reagent, and RNA quality was assessed on an Agilent 2100 Bioanalyzer. Counted from cysteine to phenylalanine, this CDR3 has 12 amino acids. Only the CDR3 region is kept as DNA, spanning 36 bases read in frame from base 1. V is cut by 4 bases and J by 0 bases, and the space between the germline ends is 7 bases. As encoded in the germline V gene, CDR1 is SQVTM while CDR2 is ANQGSEA. The TCR beta CDR3 regions were amplified from the RNA transcripts. For the first round of RT-PCR on the TCR CDR3, the HTBI primer set was used together with the Qiagen OneStep RT-PCR kit. Libraries were constructed in a second round of multiplex PCR, after which size selection and purification were performed. Libraries were sequenced paired-end with 100 bp reads on an Illumina HiSeq2000. From the authors' description of their analysis: SOAPnuke was used to process the raw data, throwing out any read that contained adapters or uncalled bases, had a mean Phred below 15, or lacked an exact constant-primer or identifier match. COPE v1.2.5 was used to merge the high-quality paired reads, and each unique nucleotide sequence was defined as a clonotype. MiTCR v1.1 was used to align clonotypes to the IMGT TRBV, TRBD and TRBJ reference segments. The analysis was restricted to V-J combinations with a frequency above 0.0001, which together covered about 99% of the repertoires. A TCS score was defined as the ratio of F50 (clonal expansion) to E x V (chaos), with BLOSUM62-based TCRdist applied between CDR3 peptides within each V-J. Welch's t-statistics and random forest reduced just over 500 V-J features to 10 to 15, which were used in a naive Bayes classifier (R e1071). TCRdb reworked the public reads: Q25 trimming with fastp, MiXCR clone assembly, productive beta chains retained. Rows with one shared CDR3 protein collapse into an entry with the most common genes and DNA. The V and J calls shown here were made by TCRdb, not taken from the authors' results. Present in this sample are roughly 580,000 distinct CDR3 sequences, around 46% of which were seen just once. Together, the top ten hold roughly 8.2% of the sample.

Ten or more counts support this clonotype. Its antigen specificity is not known. Base qualities are not at hand, and no much larger clone is one base apart. The source of this sequence is a young woman with Graves' hyperthyroidism. Donor details come from another sample of the same person, matched by shared clones. The chain joins TRBV29-1 to TRBJ2-7; too little of a D gene remains to name it. Specimen: peripheral blood or thyroid tissue (not recorded which). The DNA is as follows: TGCAGCGTTGCTAGGAGCTCCTACGAGCAGTACTTC. It is translated as CSVARSSYEQYF.